This T cell receptor (beta chain) was recovered during a study of cytomegalovirus exposure and HLA in healthy donors. In regard to this clone: Its antigen is not known.

Notes on the study in general: In a later analysis, TCR beta V- and J-gene trimming showed a link to a missense DCLRE1C variant. Specificity of a few CMV-associated chains for CMV antigens was verified in vitro.

V lost 0 bases and J lost 5, with 12 bases in between. This CDR3 region has 15 residues. Germline V gene lookup returns CDR1 SGHKS and CDR2 YYEKEE (reference sequence). Primers: 60 Vbeta forward and 13 Jbeta reverse. Only in-frame clones appear in the TCRdb table, and some are missing; sequencing was by immunoSEQ multiplex PCR. The table lists some 95,000 clones, roughly 79% of them singletons. All the people who gave samples were healthy bone marrow donors. Sequenced: PBMCs. The sequence was obtained from a middle-aged woman in good health and CMV-seronegative. This chain uses TRBV5-5 with TRBJ2-1, with unresolved D. In DNA, the CDR3 is TGTGCCAGCAGCTTGGCGCAGTTGACACACAATGAGCAGTTCTTC. Amino acid sequence: CASSLAQLTHNEQFF.